The 20 T cell receptor beta chains presented below share a single source sample, sequenced in a study of spatial heterogeneity in lung cancer. Each CDR3 protein gets one entry after TCRdb re-called the 5' RACE reads with MiXCR. The sample includes 11,000 or so distinct CDR3 sequences, under 4.5% of them seen just once. Time point indicated: sample taken at primary tumor resection. The authors sequenced whole RNA from tumor, nontumor lung or frozen PBMC without sorting. Sample: PBMCs, taken at surgery. These receptors came from a female donor with early-stage non-small cell lung cancer.

There are many counts of this clonotype. Since the library was made to target alpha chains, this beta chain is a stray read and its abundance is not meaningful. The chain couples TRBV12-3 or TRBV12-4 to TRBJ1-2; TRBD1 matches at 8 bases. V lost 5 bases to trimming and J lost 2 bases; unmatched junction nucleotides: 7. CDR3 length: 15 residues. This CDR3 is CASSPSDRVNYGYTF. For the CDR3, the DNA is TGTGCCAGCAGTCCCTCGGACAGGGTCAACTATGGCTACACCTTC.

This clonotype was counted ten times or more. This beta chain slipped into a library made for alpha chains as a stray read, so its size is not meaningful. CDR3 sequence (DNA): TGTGCCAGTAGGACTAGCGGGGTTCAAGTTTCCTACAATGAGCAGTTCTTC. It yields the protein CASRTSGVQVSYNEQFF. V gene TRBV6-2 or TRBV6-3 combines with J gene TRBJ2-1; 12 bases are a match to TRBD2. The V and J ends lost 9 bases and 1 base, in that order; junction bases with no gene match: 10. The CDR3 length is 17 residues. Germline V lookup: CDR1 MNHEY, CDR2 SVGEGT.

This clonotype was detected many times. This beta chain slipped into a library made for alpha chains as a stray read, so its size is not meaningful. The chain is built from TRBV7-9 and TRBJ2-7; 7 nucleotides match TRBD1. The trim removed 5 bases at V and 3 bases at J, leaving 7 bases unmatched. Germline V lookup: CDR1 SEHNR, CDR2 FQNEAQ (reference sequence). The CDR3 runs 14 residues. The DNA of the CDR3 is TGTGCCAGCAGCCCCGACAGGGCGGACTACGAGCAGTACTTC. Translation: CASSPDRADYEQYF.

This clonotype came up many times. This beta chain was picked up by a library intended for alpha chains and is off target, so its count carries little meaning. The genes are TRBV12-3 or TRBV12-4 and TRBJ2-1; D might be TRBD2 (6 bases). The CDR3 extends over 14 amino acids. The V end was cut by 5 bases, the J end by 2 bases, with 10 bases between. The CDR3 DNA is TGTGCCAGCAGTAGGGACTTGGCCTACAATGAGCAGTTCTTC. The encoded protein is CASSRDLAYNEQFF.

Only a few counts were recorded for this clonotype. This may stem from a read error, because a much larger clone lies one nucleotide away. As an off-target read in a library built for alpha chains, this beta chain has a frequency of little significance. This chain connects TRBV4-3 to TRBJ1-6; perhaps TRBD1 as D (5 bases). This CDR3 contains 15 residues. From germline, CDR1 is LGHNA and CDR2 YSLEER. The CDR3 is CANSQERAGWSPLHF. The CDR3 DNA reads as TGCGCCAACAGCCAAGAGAGGGCAGGGTGGTCACCCCTCCACTTT.

This clonotype was detected ten times or more. Since it is a stray read in a library aimed at alpha chains, this beta chain has a size that is not meaningful. This chain links TRBV14 with TRBJ2-1; the D is unclear. V dropped 3 bases and J dropped 6 bases, with 6 bases sitting between them. The CDR3 runs to 12 residues. The germline gives CDR1 SGHDN, CDR2 FVKESK. The CDR3 DNA reads as TGTGCCAGCAGCCAGTCTGGCAATGAGCAGTTCTTC. As protein: CASSQSGNEQFF.

The sample holds many counts of this clonotype. Since the library was made to target alpha chains, this beta chain is a stray read and its abundance is not meaningful. The chain employs TRBV5-4 and TRBJ1-1; D possibly corresponds to TRBD1 (6 bases). The CDR3 contains 14 residues. From germline, CDR1 is SGHNT and CDR2 YYREEE (reference sequence). V lost 1 base and J lost 1, with 8 bases in between. CDR3 sequence: CASSLPGQNTEAFF. Written as DNA, the CDR3 is TGTGCCAGCAGCTTGCCGGGACAGAACACTGAAGCTTTCTTT.

This clonotype occurred many times. A library made for alpha chains picked up this beta chain off target, so its size means little. The rearrangement links TRBV6-2 or TRBV6-3 to TRBJ1-2; D perhaps matches TRBD1 (6 bases). CDR1 MNHEY and CDR2 SVGEGT come from the germline V gene. The V end lost 2 bases, the J end lost 0 bases, and 13 bases lay between the germline ends. The CDR3 has 16 amino acids. The CDR3 coding sequence is TGTGCCAGCAGTTACGAAGGACAGAGAGCTAACTATGGCTACACCTTC. It codes for CASSYEGQRANYGYTF.

This clonotype was observed many times. This beta chain came through as a stray read in a library set up for alpha chains, and its size says little. J is TRBJ2-2 and V is TRBV29-1; 11 bases fit TRBD2. The trim removed 6 bases at V and 7 bases at J, leaving 13 bases unmatched. CDR1 and CDR2 from the germline V gene are SQVTM and ANQGSEA. The CDR3 runs 16 residues. The CDR3 DNA reads TGCAGCGTAGCAATGGGGCTAGCGGGGGGTAACGGGGAGCTGTTTTTT. As protein: CSVAMGLAGGNGELFF.

This clonotype was found many times. As an off-target read in a library built for alpha chains, this beta chain has a frequency of little significance. The V and J genes are TRBV5-4 and TRBJ2-7; 9 bases align to TRBD1. Germline V CDR1 and CDR2: SGHNT, YYREEE (reference sequence). The CDR3 is 17 residues long. V gave up 0 bases and J gave up 3 bases; unmatched junction bases: 10. The CDR3 loop is CASSLVPGQGGFYEQYF. DNA of the CDR3: TGTGCCAGCAGCTTGGTCCCGGGACAGGGCGGCTTCTACGAGCAGTACTTC.

This clonotype was seen repeatedly, ten times or more. This beta chain is off target for a library built for alpha chains, so its abundance means little. The V and J genes are TRBV7-9 and TRBJ2-7, with TRBD1 identical over 8 bases. Trimming at V came to 5 bases and at J to 0 bases, leaving 12 bases not matched to a gene. The length of the CDR3 is 17 residues. The germline CDR1 and CDR2 sequences are SEHNR and FQNEAQ (reference sequence). The CDR3 DNA is TGTGCCAGCAGCCGAGAGGGACAGGCCAAATTCTCCTACGAGCAGTACTTC. Translating gives CASSREGQAKFSYEQYF. Complete variable domain (other parts from reference TRBV7-9 and TRBJ2-7): DTGVSQNPRHKITKRGQNVTFRCDPISEHNRLYWYRQTLGQGPEFLTYFQNEAQLEKSRLLSDRFSAERPKGSFSTLEIQRTEQGDSAMYLCASSREGQAKFSYEQYFGPGTRLTVT.

This clonotype was picked up many times. A library prepared for alpha chains yielded this beta chain as an off-target read; its size is of little meaning. The chain has TRBV5-1 and TRBJ2-1; 7 positions match TRBD1. Germline lookup yields CDR1 SGHRS and CDR2 YFSETQ. The length of the CDR3 is 14 residues. V dropped 3 bases and J dropped 9; count of bases not matched to a gene: 9. CDR3 residues: CASSSGRQGTEQFF. DNA of the CDR3: TGCGCCAGCAGCTCCGGTAGACAGGGAACTGAGCAGTTCTTC.

This clonotype occurred many times. The size of this beta chain means little, since it is a stray read in a library made for alpha chains. V and J are TRBV15 and TRBJ2-2; weak D call: TRBD2 (6 bases). The CDR3 consists of 15 residues. Trimming pared 3 bases from V and 0 bases from J, leaving 8 bases between. CDR1 LNHNV and CDR2 YYDKDF come from the germline V gene (reference sequence). In DNA, the CDR3 is TGTGCCACCAGCAGCGGGGGTACGAACACCGGGGAGCTGTTTTTT. Its protein is CATSSGGTNTGELFF.

This clonotype was seen ten or more times. Since it is a stray read in a library aimed at alpha chains, this beta chain has a size that is not meaningful. The chain employs TRBV7-6 and TRBJ1-6; D ambiguous. This CDR3 comprises 16 residues. V dropped 3 bases and J dropped 5 bases, with 14 bases sitting between them. The germline CDR1 and CDR2 sequences are SGHVS and FNYEAQ. The CDR3 nucleotides are TGTGCCAGCAGCTTGTATAACCGGGATCATAATTCACCCCTCCACTTT. Its translation: CASSLYNRDHNSPLHF.

This clonotype has only a few counts. This beta chain is off target for a library built for alpha chains, so its abundance means little. V gene TRBV2 combines with J gene TRBJ1-4, with D tentatively TRBD1 (5 bases). V lost 6 bases and J lost 5, with 13 bases in between. The CDR3 is 14 amino acids. Germline V gives CDR1 SNHLY, CDR2 FYNNEI. The CDR3 region is CASRSGTENEKLFF. In DNA form, the CDR3 reads TGTGCCAGCAGGAGTGGGACGGAGAATGAAAAACTGTTTTTT. Variable domain in full (rest from reference TRBV2 and TRBJ1-4): EPEVTQTPSHQVTQMGQEVILRCVPISNHLYFYWYRQILGQKVEFLVSFYNNEISEKSEIFDDQFSVERPDGSNFTLKIRSTKLEDSAMYFCASRSGTENEKLFFGSGTQLSVL.

This clonotype appeared many times. Because this beta chain is a stray read in a library intended to capture alpha chains, its abundance should not be given much weight. The chain joins TRBV6-1 to TRBJ2-4; the D gene is possibly TRBD1 (6 bases). The CDR3 covers 14 residues. The V end was cut by 3 bases, the J end by 7 bases, with 13 bases between. Germline CDR1 is MNHNS and CDR2 is SASEGT. The CDR3 region is CASSEGTGKNIQYF. The CDR3 region has the DNA TGTGCCAGCAGTGAGGGTACAGGGAAGAACATTCAGTACTTC.

Details on this clonotype: A read error may be the cause here, since a much bigger clone is one base away. The CDR3 does not end in the conserved phenylalanine or tryptophan, so this is likely a read error. Within a library made for alpha chains, this beta chain is off target, and its count is uninformative. The V call is TRBV19, the J call TRBJ1-2, with 8 bases fitting TRBD1. The CDR3 loop spans 15 amino acids. Trimming cost V 4 bases and J 2 bases; bases outside gene matches: 6. Germline V gene lookup returns CDR1 LNHDA and CDR2 SQIVND (reference sequence). The CDR3 spells CASSTPGQANYGYTL. Written as DNA, the CDR3 is TGTGCCAGTAGTACGCCGGGACAGGCAAACTATGGCTACACCTTA.

This clonotype was observed at least ten times. This beta chain is an unintended read in a library built for alpha chains; its size means little. The CDR3 DNA is TGTGCCAGCAGACCCTCTGCTGGGGCCAACGTCCTGACTTTC. Its translation is CASRPSAGANVLTF. The V gene is TRBV5-4, the J gene TRBJ2-6; D is unresolved. Trimming removed 5 bases at V and 2 bases at J, with 8 bases between. Germline V gene lookup returns CDR1 SGHNT and CDR2 YYREEE (reference sequence). The CDR3 is 14 residues long. Complete variable domain (other parts from reference TRBV5-4 and TRBJ2-6): ETGVTQSPTHLIKTRGQQVTLRCSSQSGHNTVSWYQQALGQGPQFIFQYYREEENGRGNFPPRFSGLQFPNYSSELNVNALELDDSALYLCASRPSAGANVLTFGAGSRLTVL.

There are many counts of this clonotype. Within a library made for alpha chains, this beta chain is off target, and its count is uninformative. This rearrangement joins TRBV11-2 to TRBJ2-5; D is unresolved. V was trimmed by 0 bases and J by 7 bases, leaving 6 bases between them. The germline gives CDR1 SGHAT, CDR2 FQNNGV. The CDR3 covers 12 residues. The CDR3 is CASSLDRLTQYF. In DNA form, the CDR3 reads TGTGCCAGCAGCTTAGATCGATTGACCCAGTACTTC.

About this clonotype itself: Within a library made for alpha chains, this beta chain is off target, and its count is uninformative. The genes are TRBV2 and TRBJ1-5; D remains unclear. Trimming took off 4 bases at V and 1 base at J, with 14 bases between the two ends. Germline V gene data show CDR1 as SNHLY and CDR2 as FYNNEI. The CDR3 consists of 16 residues. CDR3 bases: TGTGCCAGCAGTGGCGCCGTTACGGTCAGCAATCAGCCCCAGCATTTT. It yields the protein CASSGAVTVSNQPQHF. Drawing the rest from reference TRBV2 and TRBJ1-5, the complete variable domain is EPEVTQTPSHQVTQMGQEVILRCVPISNHLYFYWYRQILGQKVEFLVSFYNNEISEKSEIFDDQFSVERPDGSNFTLKIRSTKLEDSAMYFCASSGAVTVSNQPQHFGDGTRLSIL.